Each of the 21 T cell receptor beta chains below was sequenced from the same sample in a study of cytomegalovirus exposure and HLA in healthy donors. This PCR relied on a set of 60 Vbeta primers and 13 Jbeta primers. Repertoires were generated with immunoSEQ multiplex PCR, while TCRdb's copy carries only in-frame clones and drops some. Among under 100,000 clones listed, about four fifths were seen once. Sequencing input: PBMCs. These receptors were obtained from a man aged 18 to 30 in good health and CMV-seropositive.

The rearrangement joins TRBV11-2 to TRBJ1-4, with 9 nucleotides matching TRBD1. Germline V gene data show CDR1 as SGHAT and CDR2 as FQNNGV. CDR3 length: 14 amino acids. Trimming took 6 bases from V and 8 from J; bases not matched to a gene: 7. The CDR3 coding sequence is TGTGCCAGCAGACTGGGACAGGGTGGGGAAAAACTGTTTTTT. This sequence encodes CASRLGQGGEKLFF.

V is TRBV28 and J is TRBJ2-7; TRBD2 aligns across 7 bases. Unmatched junction bases numbered 19, after V lost 6 bases and J lost 5 bases. This CDR3 contains 17 residues. Germline V lookup: CDR1 MDHEN, CDR2 SYDVKM. CDR3 sequence reads: CASRQTRSGGPIHEQYF. The DNA for the CDR3 is TGTGCCAGCAGGCAAACCCGGTCGGGGGGACCGATCCACGAGCAGTACTTC.

The chain has TRBV29-1 and TRBJ2-1, with 10 bases matching TRBD2. Germline loops: CDR1 SQVTM, CDR2 ANQGSEA. After removal of 4 bases from V and 8 bases from J, the junction contained 14 bases not matched to a gene. This CDR3 is 16 amino acids long. The CDR3 sequence: CSVGLPLAGVFYEQFF. CDR3 bases: TGCAGCGTTGGACTCCCCCTAGCGGGAGTTTTCTATGAGCAGTTCTTC.

This clone was seen a single time. The V gene is TRBV9, the J gene TRBJ2-2; 7 bases map to TRBD2. Germline lookup yields CDR1 SGDLS and CDR2 YYNGEE. V dropped 0 bases and J dropped 1; count of bases not matched to a gene: 3. This CDR3 has 16 amino acids. CDR3 nucleotides: TGTGCCAGCAGCGTAGGGGCGGGAGAGAACACCGGGGAGCTGTTTTTT. Its translation: CASSVGAGENTGELFF. Variable domain in full (rest from reference TRBV9 and TRBJ2-2): DSGVTQTPKHLITATGQRVTLRCSPRSGDLSVYWYQQSLDQGLQFLIQYYNGEERAKGNILERFSAQQFPDLHSELNLSSLELGDSALYFCASSVGAGENTGELFFGEGSRLTVL.

The table lists this clone with a count of one. The J gene is TRBJ2-3, the V gene TRBV28; TRBD2 matches 8 bases. V was pared by 4 bases and J by 2 bases, with 2 bases of the junction left unmatched. CDR1 and CDR2 from the germline V gene are MDHEN and SYDVKM. This CDR3 is built from 14 residues. The CDR3 sequence: CASSSGLATDTQYF. In DNA, the CDR3 is TGTGCCAGCAGTTCCGGACTAGCCACAGATACGCAGTATTTT.

This clone came up a few times. The chain has TRBV6-4 and TRBJ2-7; 10 bases agree with TRBD2. V dropped 6 bases and J dropped 6; count of bases not matched to a gene: 20. This CDR3 is 18 amino acids long. Germline CDR1 is MRHNA and CDR2 is SNTAGT. The CDR3 reads CASRGQREGLSPLCEQYF. DNA of the CDR3: TGTGCCAGCAGGGGACAGCGGGAGGGCCTATCCCCACTATGCGAGCAGTACTTC.

The chain uses TRBV2 and TRBJ1-1; TRBD1 matches at 7 bases. V lost 7 bases, J lost 4 bases, and 9 bases stayed unmatched. Germline CDR1 reads SNHLY; CDR2 reads FYNNEI. The CDR3 extends over 14 amino acids. The CDR3 nucleotides are TGTGCCAGCACCACTGACAGGGTCCGCACTGAAGCTTTCTTT. It specifies CASTTDRVRTEAFF.

CDR3 coding DNA: TGTGCCAGCAGTTACGCCAGGGAAGGATCTGAAGCTTTCTTT. Residues: CASSYAREGSEAFF. This chain links TRBV6-5 with TRBJ1-1; TRBD1 is a possible D gene (5 bases). The V end was cut by 2 bases, the J end by 6 bases, with 13 bases between. The CDR3 covers 14 residues. The germline V gene encodes CDR1 MNHEY and CDR2 SVGAGI.

The genes are TRBV4-2 and TRBJ1-2; TRBD1 is a possible D gene (5 bases). The CDR3 contains 16 residues. V was pared by 5 bases and J by 3 bases, with 19 bases between. CDR1 and CDR2 from the germline V gene are LGHNA and YNFKEQ. CDR3 amino acids: CASSFSRGSLDYGYTF. The DNA for the CDR3 is TGTGCCAGCAGCTTTTCTCGGGGGAGTCTTGACTATGGCTACACCTTC.

The chain employs TRBV28 and TRBJ1-5; 7 bases align to TRBD1. The CDR3 is 17 residues long. With V trimmed by 5 bases and J by 3 bases, 13 bases remained unmatched. The V gene's germline CDR1 is MDHEN and CDR2 SYDVKM. Here the CDR3 reads CASSLKGASELNQPQHF. DNA for the CDR3: TGTGCCAGCAGTCTTAAGGGGGCATCAGAACTCAATCAGCCCCAGCATTTT.

The rearrangement uses TRBV19 and TRBJ1-1; D is perhaps TRBD1 (6 bases). The germline V gene has CDR1 LNHDA and CDR2 SQIVND (reference sequence). The CDR3 covers 14 residues. The V end was cut by 6 bases, the J end by 6 bases, with 17 bases between. The CDR3 DNA is TGTGCCAGTAGCAGAGAGTGGACAGAATCTGAAGCTTTCTTT. Residues: CASSREWTESEAFF.

The chain has TRBV28 and TRBJ1-1, with 9 positions matching TRBD1. The CDR3 totals 13 residues. Germline trimming cut 2 bases from V and 11 bases from J; bases unmatched to any gene: 6. CDR1 is MDHEN and CDR2 is SYDVKM in the germline V gene. The CDR3 DNA reads as TGTGCCAGCAGTTTAACAGGGGGCAAGGAGGCTTTCTTT. It specifies CASSLTGGKEAFF.

There are a few counts of this clone. This chain joins TRBV19 and TRBJ2-3; 7 positions agree with TRBD2. This CDR3 is built from 16 residues. V was clipped by 2 bases and J by 6 bases; unmatched bases: 11. Germline loops: CDR1 LNHDA, CDR2 SQIVND (reference sequence). The CDR3 loop reads CASSIRGGGGPDTQYF. In nucleotides, the CDR3 is TGTGCCAGTAGTATAAGAGGTGGGGGAGGGCCCGATACGCAGTATTTT.

This sequence joins TRBV28 and TRBJ2-7, with D possibly matching TRBD1 (5 bases). The V and J ends lost 6 bases and 3 bases respectively, with 12 bases between them. Germline lookup yields CDR1 MDHEN and CDR2 SYDVKM. The CDR3 is made up of 13 amino acids. The CDR3 loop reads CASRLDNNYEQYF. The CDR3 DNA reads TGTGCCAGCAGGCTGGACAACAACTACGAGCAGTACTTC.

The J gene is TRBJ2-7, the V gene TRBV29-1; D remains ambiguous. The germline CDR1 and CDR2 sequences are SQVTM and ANQGSEA. V was clipped by 6 bases and J by 0 bases, with 6 bases between them. The CDR3 extends over 11 amino acids. The CDR3 protein is CSVAISYEQYF. In DNA form, the CDR3 reads TGCAGCGTCGCGATCTCCTACGAGCAGTACTTC.

This clone appeared a single time. V usage is TRBV9 and J usage is TRBJ2-1, with D perhaps TRBD2 (5 bases). The V and J ends lost 4 bases and 8 bases respectively, with 7 bases between them. The CDR3 is 11 amino acids. From germline, CDR1 is SGDLS and CDR2 YYNGEE. This chain's CDR3 is CASSYGDEQFF. CDR3 DNA sequence: TGTGCCAGCAGCTACGGGGATGAGCAGTTCTTC.

The genes are TRBV6-5 and TRBJ2-7; D ambiguous. The germline V and J ends were trimmed by 5 bases and 6 bases, with 8 bases remaining between them. The CDR3 is 11 residues long. The V gene's germline CDR1 is MNHEY and CDR2 SVGAGI. The CDR3 here is CASSTNSEQYF. Written as DNA, the CDR3 is TGTGCCAGCAGTACTAACTCCGAGCAGTACTTC.

This chain links TRBV10-1 with TRBJ2-7; D not certain. Deletions cut 3 bases from V and 6 bases from J, with 9 bases between. Germline lookup yields CDR1 WNHNN and CDR2 SYGVQD (reference sequence). The CDR3 consists of 12 residues. As DNA, the CDR3 is TGCGCCAGCAGTGAAATTTCAGGCGAGCAGTACTTC. This codes for CASSEISGEQYF.

The rearrangement joins TRBV5-8 to TRBJ2-7; D unclear. The CDR3 has 10 residues. Germline assignment: CDR1 SGHTS and CDR2 YDEGEE. V was trimmed by 2 bases and J by 6 bases, leaving 3 bases between them. The CDR3 bases are TGTGCCAGCAGCTTCGGCGAGCAGTACTTC. This sequence encodes CASSFGEQYF. Full variable domain (remainder filled in from reference TRBV5-8 and TRBJ2-7): EAGVTQSPTHLIKTRGQQATLRCSPISGHTSVYWYQQALGLGLQFLLWYDEGEERNRGNFPPRFSGRQFPNYSSELNVNALELEDSALYLCASSFGEQYFGPGTRLTVT.

The V gene is TRBV6-5, the J gene TRBJ2-1; the match to TRBD2 covers 14 bases. Germline values: CDR1 MNHEY, CDR2 SVGAGI. The CDR3 length is 13 residues. The V gene end was trimmed by 7 bases and the J gene end by 13 bases; junction bases not matched to a gene: 6. CDR3 region: CASKPGLAGVQFF. The CDR3 DNA follows: TGTGCCAGCAAACCGGGACTAGCGGGAGTCCAGTTCTTC.

This rearrangement joins TRBV5-6 to TRBJ2-2; 11 nucleotides match TRBD1. This CDR3 contains 16 residues. V lost 4 bases, J lost 4 bases, and 6 bases stayed unmatched. Germline V gives CDR1 SGHDT, CDR2 YYEEEE. CDR3 DNA: TGTGCCAGCAGCCACCGGGACAGGGGGTCCACCGGGGAGCTGTTTTTT. Translated: CASSHRDRGSTGELFF. Full variable domain (outside the CDR3, taken from reference TRBV5-6 and TRBJ2-2): DAGVTQSPTHLIKTRGQQVTLRCSPKSGHDTVSWYQQALGQGPQFIFQYYEEEERQRGNFPDRFSGHQFPNYSSELNVNALLLGDSALYLCASSHRDRGSTGELFFGEGSRLTVL.